The entry that follows covers one T cell receptor beta chain sequence. Its antigen is unidentified. cDNA molecules, individually, were tagged with unique molecular identifiers. TCRdb ran MiXCR on the 5' RACE reads and lists one entry per CDR3 protein. The sample records about 55,000 distinct CDR3 sequences, approximately 6.3% being singletons. This sample was included in a study of early T cells in non-severe SARS-CoV-2 infection. Study context: The authors sequenced bulk RNA from unsorted whole blood, leaving chains unpaired. Regarding the study as a whole: Matching results from VDJdb favored anti-spike CD8 responses, leaving private and CD4 specificities undetected.

Sample: whole blood, taken at baseline. The clonotype comes from an adult who was a healthcare worker with PCR-confirmed SARS-CoV-2 infection or an uninfected control (not recorded which).

The CDR3 is CSVGEGPNTEAFF. For the CDR3, the DNA is TGCAGCGTGGGAGAGGGGCCCAACACTGAAGCTTTCTTT. The V call is TRBV29-1, the J call TRBJ1-1, with D perhaps matching TRBD1 (5 bases). There are 13 residues in the CDR3. V lost 6 bases to trimming and J lost 2 bases, with 13 bases between them. Germline V CDR1 and CDR2: SQVTM, ANQGSEA.